The clone carrying this TCR beta chain was observed a single time. The antigen is unknown. The germline CDR1 and CDR2 sequences are SGHVS and FQNEAQ. Trimming pared 1 base from V and 9 bases from J, leaving 13 bases between. This CDR3 has 13 amino acids. This record comes from a study of PD-1 blockade in classical Hodgkin lymphoma. The data were produced by immunoSEQ multiplex PCR, yet TCRdb's version contains in-frame clones alone and is incomplete. In the table there are some 19,000 clones, more than 65% of which are singletons. Study-level results: Baseline TCR diversity was reportedly lower in newly diagnosed patients than healthy donors.

Specified time point: cycle 4 day 1 (C4D1), after about 6 weeks of nivolumab. The patients all showed relapse after autologous stem cell transplantation, while their brentuximab vedotin exposure varied. Researchers used magnetic negative selection to pull out pure CD4+ T cells from thawed PBMCs. This receptor was identified in a human donor with classical Hodgkin lymphoma. The material was CD4+ T cells from blood, obtained before the fourth cycle of nivolumab. This chain uses TRBV7-8 with TRBJ2-7, with a tentative D call TRBD1 (6 bases). The CDR3 reads CASSLGYRGGQYF. The CDR3, as DNA: TGTGCCAGCAGCTTAGGGTACCGAGGGGGGCAGTACTTC.